A selection of T cell receptor beta chains follows, all from one sample in a study of OX40 agonist ivuxolimab in advanced cancers. Some clones are missing from TCRdb's copy, which holds only in-frame ones; the method was immunoSEQ multiplex PCR. The table lists over 100,000 clones, roughly nine tenths of them singletons. The material sequenced was CD4+ or CD8+ T cells sorted from blood, taken in a trial of the OX40 agonist ivuxolimab. The source of these receptors is an adult with an advanced solid tumor such as melanoma, head and neck, liver or kidney cancer. CDR3s include the opening cysteine and the closing phenylalanine or tryptophan. Each record gives: D gene, J gene, V gene, CDR3 protein. The D gene is left open where the match is weak.

- | TRBJ2-1 | TRBV2 | CASSPQGGAWNEQFF
TRBD1 | TRBJ1-5 | TRBV5-1 | CASSLGGPSREGNQPQHF
- | TRBJ1-6 | TRBV10-3 | CAISGQGNSPLHF
TRBD1 | TRBJ2-3 | TRBV5-1 | CASSDRGQLTDTQYF
- | TRBJ2-7 | TRBV28 | CASITGTYEQYF
TRBD2 | TRBJ2-3 | TRBV7-2 | CASSLEGGAGRDTQYF
- | TRBJ1-5 | TRBV28 | CASTKFRAERNQPQHF
- | TRBJ1-6 | TRBV7-6 | CASSLGAVKKSNSPLHF
- | TRBJ2-5 | TRBV23-1 | CASTPGPGLETQYF
- | TRBJ1-5 | TRBV19 | CASSIPAGGDNQPQHF
- | TRBJ1-2 | TRBV6-1 | CASSDYRDDGYTF
TRBD1 | TRBJ2-7 | TRBV6-1 | CASSRDSLYEQYF
TRBD1 | TRBJ2-3 | TRBV23-1 | CASRRQGASTDTQYF
- | TRBJ2-1 | TRBV30 | CAGSGRNNEQFF
- | TRBJ2-5 | TRBV7-9 | CASSSNGRGETQYF
- | TRBJ1-2 | TRBV27 | CASSLYSREPYGYTF
- | TRBJ2-7 | TRBV10-3 | CAIGFSSYEQYF
- | TRBJ1-4 | TRBV28 | CASQTGATEEKLFF
TRBD2 | TRBJ2-2 | TRBV7-8 | CASSPRLAGGLGELFF
- | TRBJ2-7 | TRBV4-3 | CASSQEGREGEQYF
- | TRBJ2-7 | TRBV10-1 | CASSEIGWQGFNEQYF
- | TRBJ2-1 | TRBV10-3 | CAISPKDRNNEQFF
- | TRBJ1-3 | TRBV9 | CASSVVSSGNTIYF
TRBD2 | TRBJ2-5 | TRBV5-1 | CASSLAGAGGRLGETQYF
TRBD1 | TRBJ2-7 | TRBV6-1 | CASSEWDGQGKQYF
TRBD2 | TRBJ2-1 | TRBV27 | CASSLGRGTSYNEQFF
- | TRBJ1-4 | TRBV4-2 | CASSQDLSEKLFF
TRBD1 | TRBJ1-2 | TRBV19 | CASRDRLYGYTF
TRBD1 | TRBJ1-6 | TRBV18 | CASSSRQGAISPLHF
- | TRBJ1-1 | TRBV7-8 | CASSPDILGNTEAFF
TRBD2 | TRBJ2-5 | TRBV11-2 | CASSRRTSGQETQYF
- | TRBJ1-6 | TRBV28 | CASSSGGRGLNSPLHF
- | TRBJ2-1 | TRBV5-1 | CASSLAGEGRGEQFF
- | TRBJ1-4 | TRBV9 | CASSRNEGATNEKLFF
TRBD1 | TRBJ2-3 | TRBV7-2 | CASSIQGLGTQYF
- | TRBJ2-1 | TRBV25-1 | CASTGVGVHEQFF
- | TRBJ2-4 | TRBV28 | CASSTAGEVAKNIQYF
- | TRBJ2-5 | TRBV6-5 | CASSHKVGGQETQYF
- | TRBJ2-7 | TRBV28 | CASVARDEQYF
TRBD2 | TRBJ2-3 | TRBV7-6 | CASSPGLAGSTSTDTQYF
- | TRBJ2-7 | TRBV4-3 | CASSQNPPQGWGEQYF
TRBD1 | TRBJ2-5 | TRBV5-6 | CASDQGAQETQYF
TRBD2 | TRBJ2-7 | TRBV6-6 | CASSYSRTSGVNEQYF
- | TRBJ1-6 | TRBV5-1 | CASSFMSGDDNSPLHF
- | TRBJ1-2 | TRBV5-1 | CASSLVGSDCTF
TRBD1 | TRBJ2-7 | TRBV28 | CASSPGDRADEQYF
TRBD2 | TRBJ2-3 | TRBV9 | CASSVWGLATDTQYF
- | TRBJ2-3 | TRBV9 | CASSVGTVPRTDTQYF
- | TRBJ1-5 | TRBV19 | CASSARDGYSNQPQHF